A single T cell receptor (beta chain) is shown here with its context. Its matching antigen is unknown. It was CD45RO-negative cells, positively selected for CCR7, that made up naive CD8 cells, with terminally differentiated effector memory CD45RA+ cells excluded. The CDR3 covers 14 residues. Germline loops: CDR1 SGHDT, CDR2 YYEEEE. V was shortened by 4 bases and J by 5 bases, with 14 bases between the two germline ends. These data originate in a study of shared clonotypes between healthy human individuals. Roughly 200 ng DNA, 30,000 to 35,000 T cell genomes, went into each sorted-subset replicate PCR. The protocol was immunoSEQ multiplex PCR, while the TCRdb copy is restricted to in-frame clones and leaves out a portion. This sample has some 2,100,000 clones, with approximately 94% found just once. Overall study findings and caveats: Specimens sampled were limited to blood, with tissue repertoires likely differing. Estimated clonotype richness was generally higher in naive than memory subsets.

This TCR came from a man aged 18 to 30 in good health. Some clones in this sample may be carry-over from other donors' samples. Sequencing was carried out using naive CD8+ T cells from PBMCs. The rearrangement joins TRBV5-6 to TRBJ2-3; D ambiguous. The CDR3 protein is CASSLQWAQDTQYF. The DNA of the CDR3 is TGTGCCAGCAGCCTACAATGGGCCCAAGATACGCAGTATTTT.